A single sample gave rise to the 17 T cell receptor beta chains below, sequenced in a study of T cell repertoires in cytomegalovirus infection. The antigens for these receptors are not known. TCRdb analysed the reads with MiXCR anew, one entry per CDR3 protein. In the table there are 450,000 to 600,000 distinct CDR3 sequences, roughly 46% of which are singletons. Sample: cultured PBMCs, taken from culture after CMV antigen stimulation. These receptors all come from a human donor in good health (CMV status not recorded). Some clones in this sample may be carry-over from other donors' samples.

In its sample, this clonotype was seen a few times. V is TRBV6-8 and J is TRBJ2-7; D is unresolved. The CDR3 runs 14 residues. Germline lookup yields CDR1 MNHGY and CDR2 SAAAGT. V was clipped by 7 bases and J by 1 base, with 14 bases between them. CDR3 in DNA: TGTGCCAGCATATCGACCTCTGCTTCCTACGAGCAGTACTTC. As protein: CASISTSASYEQYF.

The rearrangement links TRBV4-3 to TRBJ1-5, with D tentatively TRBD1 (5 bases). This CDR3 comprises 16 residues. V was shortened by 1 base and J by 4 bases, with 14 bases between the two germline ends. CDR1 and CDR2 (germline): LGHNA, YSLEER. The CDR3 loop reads CASSQGSVGGNQPQHF. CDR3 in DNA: TGCGCCAGCAGCCAAGGGTCGGTCGGGGGGAATCAGCCCCAGCATTTT.

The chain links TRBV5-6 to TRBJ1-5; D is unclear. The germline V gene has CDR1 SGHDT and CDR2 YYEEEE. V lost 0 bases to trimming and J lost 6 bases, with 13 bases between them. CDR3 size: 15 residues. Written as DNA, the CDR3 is TGTGCCAGCAGCTTGGGCACGTCCGAGGGTCAGCCCCAGCATTTT. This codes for CASSLGTSEGQPQHF.

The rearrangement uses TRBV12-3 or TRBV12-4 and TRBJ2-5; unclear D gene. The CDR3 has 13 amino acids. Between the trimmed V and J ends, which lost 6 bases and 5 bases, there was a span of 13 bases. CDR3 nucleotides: TGTGCCAGCAGCTTTTCTAATCGGGAGACCCAGTACTTC. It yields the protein CASSFSNRETQYF.

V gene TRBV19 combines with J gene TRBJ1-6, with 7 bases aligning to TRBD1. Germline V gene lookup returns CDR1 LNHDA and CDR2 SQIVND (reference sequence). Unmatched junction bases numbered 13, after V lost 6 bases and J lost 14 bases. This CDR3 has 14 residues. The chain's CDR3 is CASSPRTGQSALHF. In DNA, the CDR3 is TGTGCCAGTAGCCCACGGACAGGACAATCGGCCCTCCACTTT.

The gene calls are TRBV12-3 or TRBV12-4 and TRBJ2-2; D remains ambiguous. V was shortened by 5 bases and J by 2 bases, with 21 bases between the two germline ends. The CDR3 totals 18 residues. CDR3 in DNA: TGTGCCAGCAGTCGTTACGCAGGTGGTGTTACTAACACCGGGGAGCTGTTTTTT. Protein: CASSRYAGGVTNTGELFF.

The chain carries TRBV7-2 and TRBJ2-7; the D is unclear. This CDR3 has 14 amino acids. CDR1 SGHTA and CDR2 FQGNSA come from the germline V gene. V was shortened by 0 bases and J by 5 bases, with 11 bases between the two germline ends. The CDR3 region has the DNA TGTGCCAGCAGCTTAGCGCTAGGAGTCCACGAGCAGTACTTC. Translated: CASSLALGVHEQYF.

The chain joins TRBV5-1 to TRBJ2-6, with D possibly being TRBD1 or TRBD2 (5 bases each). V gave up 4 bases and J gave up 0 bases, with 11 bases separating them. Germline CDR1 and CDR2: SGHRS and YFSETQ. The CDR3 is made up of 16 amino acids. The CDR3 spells CASSPERGSGANVLTF. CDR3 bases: TGCGCCAGCAGCCCGGAGAGGGGCTCTGGGGCCAACGTCCTGACTTTC.

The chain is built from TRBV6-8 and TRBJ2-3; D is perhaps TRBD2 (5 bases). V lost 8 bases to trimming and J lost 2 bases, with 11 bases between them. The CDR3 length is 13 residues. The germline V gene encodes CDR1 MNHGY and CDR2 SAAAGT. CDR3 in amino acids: CASRGAITDTQYF. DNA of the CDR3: TGTGCCAGCCGGGGTGCGATCACAGATACGCAGTATTTT.

The CDR3 loop is CASSSSGATYEKLFF. DNA of the CDR3: TGTGCCAGCAGTTCTTCAGGGGCCACTTATGAAAAACTGTTTTTT. V and J are TRBV6-8 and TRBJ1-4, with D perhaps matching TRBD1 (6 bases). Between the trimmed V and J ends, which lost 4 bases and 6 bases, there was a span of 15 bases. The CDR3 sequence is 15 residues long. The germline V gene encodes CDR1 MNHGY and CDR2 SAAAGT.

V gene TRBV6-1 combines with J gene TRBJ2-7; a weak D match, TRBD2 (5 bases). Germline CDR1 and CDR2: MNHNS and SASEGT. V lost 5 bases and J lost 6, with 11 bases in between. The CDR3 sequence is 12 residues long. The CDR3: CASSPVSGEQYF. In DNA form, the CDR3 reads TGTGCCAGCAGTCCCGTGAGCGGCGAGCAGTACTTC.

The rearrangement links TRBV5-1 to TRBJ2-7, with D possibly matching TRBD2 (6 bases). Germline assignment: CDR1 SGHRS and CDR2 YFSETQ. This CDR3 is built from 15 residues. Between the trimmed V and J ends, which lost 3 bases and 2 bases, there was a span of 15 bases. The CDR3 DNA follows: TGCGCCAGCAGCTGGGGGGACGGCAGAGCCTACGAGCAGTACTTC. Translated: CASSWGDGRAYEQYF. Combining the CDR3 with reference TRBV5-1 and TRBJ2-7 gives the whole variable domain KAGVTQTPRYLIKTRGQQVTLSCSPISGHRSVSWYQQTPGQGLQFLFEYFSETQRNKGNFPGRFSGRQFSNSRSEMNVSTLELGDSALYLCASSWGDGRAYEQYFGPGTRLTVT.

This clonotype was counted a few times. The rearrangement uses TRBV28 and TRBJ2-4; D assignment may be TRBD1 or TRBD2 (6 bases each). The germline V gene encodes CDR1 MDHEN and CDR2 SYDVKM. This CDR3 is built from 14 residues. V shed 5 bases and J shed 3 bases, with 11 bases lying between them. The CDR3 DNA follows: TGTGCCAGCAGTAGCAGGGGAGGCAAAAACATTCAGTACTTC. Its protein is CASSSRGGKNIQYF. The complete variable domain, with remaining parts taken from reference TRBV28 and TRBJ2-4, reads DVKVTQSSRYLVKRTGEKVFLECVQDMDHENMFWYRQDPGLGLRLIYFSYDVKMKEKGDIPEGYSVSREKKERFSLILESASTNQTSMYLCASSSRGGKNIQYFGAGTRLSVL.

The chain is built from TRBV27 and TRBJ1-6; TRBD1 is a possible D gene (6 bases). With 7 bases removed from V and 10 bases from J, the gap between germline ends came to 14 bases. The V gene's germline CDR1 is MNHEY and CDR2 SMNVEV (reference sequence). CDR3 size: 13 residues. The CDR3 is CASKQGIFSPLHF. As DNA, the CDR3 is TGTGCCAGCAAACAGGGTATATTCTCACCCCTCCACTTT.

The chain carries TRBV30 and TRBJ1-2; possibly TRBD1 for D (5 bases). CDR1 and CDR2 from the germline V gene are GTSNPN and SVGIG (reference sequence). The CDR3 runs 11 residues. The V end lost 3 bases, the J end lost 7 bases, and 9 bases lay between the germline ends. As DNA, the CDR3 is TGTGCCTGGAGCAGGGACGGTGGCTACACCTTC. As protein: CAWSRDGGYTF.

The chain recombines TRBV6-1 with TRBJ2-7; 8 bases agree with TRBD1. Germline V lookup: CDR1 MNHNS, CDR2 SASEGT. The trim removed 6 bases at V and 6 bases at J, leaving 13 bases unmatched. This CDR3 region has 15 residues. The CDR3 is CASRAAGTGPGEQYF. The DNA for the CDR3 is TGTGCCAGCAGGGCAGCCGGGACAGGTCCAGGCGAGCAGTACTTC.

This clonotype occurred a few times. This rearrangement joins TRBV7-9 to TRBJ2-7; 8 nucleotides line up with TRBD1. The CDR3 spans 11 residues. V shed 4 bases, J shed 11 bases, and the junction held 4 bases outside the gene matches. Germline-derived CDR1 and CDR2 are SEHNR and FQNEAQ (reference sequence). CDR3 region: CASSSDRVEYF. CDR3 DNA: TGTGCCAGCAGCTCGGACAGGGTGGAGTACTTC.